Listed here are 25 T cell receptor beta chains from one sample, sequenced in a study of glioma-infiltrating T cells. TCR alpha and beta CDR3 regions were amplified from RNA using iRepertoire nested multiplex PCR. TCRdb passed the multiplex PCR reads through MiXCR, listing each CDR3 protein once. The sample lists over 90,000 distinct CDR3 sequences; roughly 30% were seen once. Sequenced input: glioma tissue, nonneoplastic brain tissue, or PBMCs (not recorded which). The receptors here all came from a human donor with low-grade glioma or glioblastoma, undergoing nonglioma brain surgery, or in good health (not recorded which).

The chain is built from TRBV2 and TRBJ2-7; D unclear. There are 14 residues in the CDR3. V was trimmed by 3 bases and J by 4 bases, leaving 13 bases between them. The germline V gene encodes CDR1 SNHLY and CDR2 FYNNEI. CDR3 coding DNA: TGTGCCAGCAGTGACGGGCCGAGCGAATACGAGCAGTACTTC. Its protein product is CASSDGPSEYEQYF.

This clonotype was recorded at least ten times. The V gene is TRBV6-6, the J gene TRBJ1-2; D not resolved. The V and J ends lost 2 bases and 4 bases respectively, with 17 bases between them. Per the germline V gene, CDR1 is MNHNY and CDR2 is SVGAGI (reference sequence). This CDR3 region has 16 residues. This chain's CDR3 is CASSYTGSLSIYGYTF. The CDR3 DNA sequence: TGTGCCAGCAGTTACACGGGTAGCCTCTCGATCTATGGCTACACCTTC.

This clonotype appeared many times. The genes are TRBV20-1 and TRBJ2-1; 11 bases agree with TRBD1. The germline V gene has CDR1 DFQATT and CDR2 SNEGSKA (reference sequence). The CDR3 is 14 residues long. V dropped 5 bases and J dropped 6; count of bases not matched to a gene: 6. CDR3 in amino acids: CSADRDRGTNEQFF. The CDR3, as DNA: TGCAGTGCTGACCGGGACAGGGGGACCAATGAGCAGTTCTTC.

This clonotype was seen ten or more times. The rearrangement joins TRBV7-2 to TRBJ2-3; 8 bases align to TRBD2. Germline trimming cut 3 bases from V and 1 base from J; bases unmatched to any gene: 0. The CDR3 is 14 residues long. Germline lookup yields CDR1 SGHTA and CDR2 FQGNSA. In nucleotides, the CDR3 is TGTGCCAGCAGCTTTAGCGGGGGCACAGATACGCAGTATTTT. Translated, it gives CASSFSGGTDTQYF. The full variable domain, in which reference TRBV7-2 and TRBJ2-3 provide the parts outside the CDR3, is GAGVSQSPSNKVTEKGKDVELRCDPISGHTALYWYRQSLGQGLEFLIYFQGNSAPDKSGLPSDRFSAERTGGSVSTLTIQRTQQEDSAVYLCASSFSGGTDTQYFGPGTRLTVL.

This clonotype was detected only once. This may arise from a read error, as a much more abundant clone is one base away. Likely a read error: the CDR3 ends without its conserved phenylalanine or tryptophan. The chain joins TRBV4-2 to TRBJ1-1, with D possibly being TRBD1 (6 bases). CDR1 LGHNA and CDR2 YNFKEQ come from the germline V gene. V lost 0 bases, J lost 3 bases, and 8 bases lay in between. The CDR3 is 14 residues long. CDR3 DNA sequence: TGTGCCAGCAGCCAAGACAGGACAGACACTGAAGCTTTCCTT. This sequence encodes CASSQDRTDTEAFL.

This chain uses TRBV19 with TRBJ2-5; D is ambiguous. V lost 1 base, J lost 1 base, and 10 bases lay in between. There are 15 residues in the CDR3. CDR1 LNHDA and CDR2 SQIVND come from the germline V gene (reference sequence). DNA of the CDR3: TGTGCCAGTAGTATAGGACGGTACCTCCAAGAGACCCAGTACTTC. Its translation: CASSIGRYLQETQYF.

This clonotype has at least ten counts. The chain uses TRBV7-2 and TRBJ2-7; TRBD2 aligns across 12 bases. The CDR3 is 17 amino acids. Germline V lookup: CDR1 SGHTA, CDR2 FQGNSA. After removal of 5 bases from V and 0 bases from J, the junction contained 8 bases not matched to a gene. The CDR3 DNA sequence: TGTGCCAGCAGCCGGCGGACTAGCGGGGTTAGCTCCTACGAGCAGTACTTC. Residues: CASSRRTSGVSSYEQYF. The whole variable domain, filled in from reference TRBV7-2 and TRBJ2-7, reads GAGVSQSPSNKVTEKGKDVELRCDPISGHTALYWYRQSLGQGLEFLIYFQGNSAPDKSGLPSDRFSAERTGGSVSTLTIQRTQQEDSAVYLCASSRRTSGVSSYEQYFGPGTRLTVT.

This clonotype has only a few counts. This rearrangement joins TRBV7-2 to TRBJ2-5; D not certain. V was clipped by 2 bases and J by 1 base, with 8 bases between them. CDR1 is SGHTA and CDR2 is FQGNSA in the germline V gene. This CDR3 is built from 14 residues. CDR3 in DNA: TGTGCCAGCAGCTTATCTGACGCCCAAGAGACCCAGTACTTC. Amino acids: CASSLSDAQETQYF.

This clonotype was detected ten times or more. The chain couples TRBV27 to TRBJ1-2, with D uncertain. The V gene's germline CDR1 is MNHEY and CDR2 SMNVEV (reference sequence). The CDR3 loop spans 13 amino acids. The V end lost 6 bases, the J end lost 2 bases, and 10 bases lay between the germline ends. The CDR3 nucleotides are TGTGCCAGCAGGATGGCCCTAAACTATGGCTACACCTTC. Encoded protein: CASRMALNYGYTF.

The table lists this clonotype with a few counts. The chain carries TRBV24-1 and TRBJ2-1; 7 nucleotides agree with TRBD2. Germline trimming cut 1 base from V and 8 bases from J; bases unmatched to any gene: 10. Per the germline V gene, CDR1 is KGHDR and CDR2 is SFDVKD. This CDR3 has 16 residues. CDR3 sequence: CATSDLGPGLRHEQFF. The CDR3 DNA reads as TGTGCCACCAGTGATTTAGGCCCGGGACTAAGACATGAGCAGTTCTTC.

The V and J genes are TRBV4-1 and TRBJ2-3, with D maybe TRBD2 (5 bases). The V gene's germline CDR1 is MGHRA and CDR2 YSYEKL. V shed 1 base and J shed 0 bases, with 5 bases lying between them. This CDR3 region has 14 residues. In DNA form, the CDR3 reads TGCGCCAGCAGCCAAGCGGGGAGCACAGATACGCAGTATTTT. Protein product: CASSQAGSTDTQYF.

This rearrangement joins TRBV12-3 or TRBV12-4 to TRBJ1-1, with D uncertain. CDR3 size: 16 residues. The V end lost 5 bases, the J end lost 0 bases, and 16 bases lay between the germline ends. CDR3 sequence: CASSAHPSSVNTEAFF. CDR3 bases: TGTGCCAGCAGTGCCCACCCCTCCTCTGTGAACACTGAAGCTTTCTTT.

The chain links TRBV3-1 to TRBJ1-2; the D gene is possibly TRBD1 (5 bases). The CDR3 is 14 amino acids. The ends were cut back, 3 bases at V and 6 bases at J, with 14 bases in the middle. Germline CDR1 and CDR2: LGHDT and YNNKEL (reference sequence). As DNA, the CDR3 is TGTGCCAGCAGCCAGCGCGGGGACTCACATGGCTACACCTTC. It is translated as CASSQRGDSHGYTF.

Many counts were recorded for this clonotype. This sequence joins TRBV6-1 and TRBJ2-3; no firm D call. The CDR3 sequence is 14 residues long. Deletions cut 5 bases from V and 0 bases from J, with 9 bases between. CDR1 is MNHNS and CDR2 is SASEGT in the germline V gene. The chain's CDR3 is CASSPRQSTDTQYF. The CDR3 region has the DNA TGTGCCAGCAGTCCCCGGCAGAGCACAGATACGCAGTATTTT.

The sample holds one count of this clonotype. Since a much larger clone is just one base distant, this may be a read error. V is TRBV7-9 and J is TRBJ2-3, with 8 positions matching TRBD2. Germline values: CDR1 SEHNR, CDR2 FQNEAQ (reference sequence). The CDR3 contains 15 residues. In DNA form, the CDR3 reads TGTGCCAGCAGTCGGGGGGGGCTTGGCACAGATAAGCAGTATTTT. Protein sequence: CASSRGGLGTDKQYF.

This clonotype has at least ten counts. V and J are TRBV20-1 and TRBJ2-7, with TRBD1 identical over 7 bases. The CDR3 has 13 residues. Germline V CDR1 and CDR2: DFQATT, SNEGSKA (reference sequence). Trimming at V came to 3 bases and at J to 2 bases, leaving 4 bases not matched to a gene. CDR3 nucleotides: TGCAGTGCTAGTCGACAGGGACCCTACGAGCAGTACTTC. Its protein product is CSASRQGPYEQYF.

This clonotype was observed many times. The V and J genes are TRBV15 and TRBJ1-6, with TRBD1 as a possible D gene (6 bases). Germline V gene data show CDR1 as LNHNV and CDR2 as YYDKDF (reference sequence). Deletions cut 2 bases from V and 7 bases from J, with 9 bases between. The CDR3 has 14 amino acids. The CDR3 sequence: CATSRQGKNSPLHF. DNA of the CDR3: TGTGCCACCAGCAGACAGGGGAAAAATTCACCCCTCCACTTT.

This clonotype was detected ten times or more. The V gene is TRBV6-1, the J gene TRBJ2-1; 12 bases are shared with TRBD2. Germline CDR1 reads MNHNS; CDR2 reads SASEGT. V lost 8 bases, J lost 8 bases, and 4 bases stayed unmatched. This CDR3 spans 13 amino acids. In DNA, the CDR3 is TGTGCCAGCTCAGCTAGCGGGGGGGATGAGCAGTTCTTC. This gives the protein CASSASGGDEQFF.

This CDR3 reads CASSPPREPYEQYF. CDR3 nucleotide sequence: TGTGCCAGCTCACCACCCAGGGAGCCCTACGAGCAGTACTTC. The chain uses TRBV18 and TRBJ2-7, with D tentatively TRBD1 or TRBD2 (5 bases each). This CDR3 comprises 14 residues. CDR1 and CDR2 (germline): KGHSH, LQKENI. Trimming left V 0 bases short and J 2 bases short, with 8 bases between.

This clonotype was observed many times. V is TRBV25-1 and J is TRBJ1-5; TRBD1 aligns across 9 bases. The germline CDR1 and CDR2 sequences are MGHDK and SYGVNS. With V trimmed by 3 bases and J by 6 bases, 6 bases remained unmatched. The CDR3 is made up of 15 amino acids. CDR3 coding DNA: TGTGCCAGCAGTGAGGGGACAGGGCGTAGTCAGCCCCAGCATTTT. Translated: CASSEGTGRSQPQHF.

A remark on this clonotype: A read error may explain this, as a much larger clone is one base away. The chain has TRBV11-2 and TRBJ2-1, with D possibly TRBD2 on 7 matching bases. The CDR3 sequence is 14 residues long. In germline, CDR1 is SGHAT, CDR2 FQNNGV. The CDR3 DNA reads TGTGCCAGCAGCTTCGCGGGGGCGAAAAATGAGCAGCTCTTC. Translated: CASSFAGAKNEQLF.

The chain combines TRBV5-4 with TRBJ1-6, with D maybe TRBD1 (6 bases). The CDR3 spans 15 residues. The germline CDR1 and CDR2 sequences are SGHNT and YYREEE (reference sequence). Trimming left V 0 bases short and J 3 bases short, with 7 bases between. As DNA, the CDR3 is TGTGCCAGCAGCTTGGTGACAGGCTATAATTCACCCCTCCACTTT. Its protein product is CASSLVTGYNSPLHF.

Comment on this clonotype: A read error may be the cause here, since a much bigger clone is one base away. The V call is TRBV6-5, the J call TRBJ2-7; D is unclear. Germline V gene lookup returns CDR1 MNHEY and CDR2 SVGAGI. V lost 10 bases to trimming and J lost 1 base, with 17 bases between them. The CDR3 is 14 residues long. DNA for the CDR3: TGTGCCACCACAATGAAAGGTGTATCCTACGAGCAGTACTTC. It codes for CATTMKGVSYEQYF.

This clonotype showed up many times. The chain employs TRBV6-1 and TRBJ1-1; the match to TRBD1 covers 7 bases. V lost 5 bases, J lost 1 base, and 1 base stayed unmatched. The CDR3 extends over 13 amino acids. In germline, CDR1 is MNHNS, CDR2 SASEGT. The CDR3 DNA reads as TGTGCCAGCAGTAGACAGGGGAACACTGAAGCTTTCTTT. This translates into CASSRQGNTEAFF.

About this clonotype itself: A much larger clonotype is one base distant, so this may be a read error. The rearrangement links TRBV20-1 to TRBJ2-3; D gene uncertain. Germline CDR1 reads DFQATT; CDR2 reads SNEGSKA (reference sequence). The CDR3 is 12 residues long. The CDR3 nucleotides read TGCAGTGCTAGAGATCTTGGAGATAAGCAGTATTTT. Its protein is CSARDLGDKQYF.